The 14 T cell receptor beta chains listed next were all sequenced from one sample in a study of beta chain features in type 1 diabetes. Whole-study findings and limits: People with Type 1 diabetes carried modestly yet significantly shorter TCRB CDR3s in all four CD4+ subsets.

What these receptors recognize is not known. Every bit of the isolated RNA underwent reverse transcription, so sequencing read expressed TCRB transcripts. Sequencing used immunoSEQ multiplex PCR; TCRdb keeps in-frame clones, though not all of them. The table shows roughly 220,000 clones, with more than 15% occurring only once. Sequencing was performed on naive CD4+ T cells from blood. The receptors were sampled from a man aged 25-45 years with type 1 diabetes.

This chain connects TRBV28 to TRBJ2-5; possible D gene TRBD2, 5 bases. There are 12 residues in the CDR3. The V and J ends lost 2 bases and 5 bases respectively, with 6 bases between them. Germline V gives CDR1 MDHEN, CDR2 SYDVKM. The CDR3 nucleotides read TGTGCCAGCAGTTTACGGGATGAGACCCAGTACTTC. Protein sequence: CASSLRDETQYF.

The chain combines TRBV29-1 with TRBJ1-2; D is unresolved. Trimming shortened V by 4 bases and J by 2 bases, and 11 bases separated the two germline ends. Germline-derived CDR1 and CDR2 are SQVTM and ANQGSEA. CDR3 length equals 13 residues. CDR3 region: CSVVRGSNYGYTF. For the CDR3, the DNA is TGCAGCGTTGTACGGGGATCAAACTATGGCTACACCTTC.

This clone was seen only a few times. The rearrangement links TRBV7-2 to TRBJ2-3, with TRBD1 matching over 10 bases. The CDR3 length is 16 residues. Germline V lookup: CDR1 SGHTA, CDR2 FQGNSA. The V segment lost 4 bases and the J segment 1 base; nucleotides outside the gene matches: 5. Here the CDR3 DNA reads TGTGCCAGCAGCTCCATGGGGACAGGGGGCACAGATACGCAGTATTTT. Translated: CASSSMGTGGTDTQYF. Complete variable domain (other parts from reference TRBV7-2 and TRBJ2-3): GAGVSQSPSNKVTEKGKDVELRCDPISGHTALYWYRQSLGQGLEFLIYFQGNSAPDKSGLPSDRFSAERTGGSVSTLTIQRTQQEDSAVYLCASSSMGTGGTDTQYFGPGTRLTVL.

The J gene is TRBJ1-4, the V gene TRBV2; D gene ambiguous. V lost 0 bases, J lost 10 bases, and 6 bases lay in between. The CDR3 is made up of 12 amino acids. Per germline, CDR1 SNHLY and CDR2 FYNNEI. This CDR3 reads CASSEALLKLFF. In nucleotides, the CDR3 is TGTGCCAGCAGTGAAGCCCTCCTAAAACTGTTTTTT.

This clone occurred a few times. The gene calls are TRBV18 and TRBJ1-2; 7 bases fit TRBD1. CDR3 length: 14 amino acids. In germline, CDR1 is KGHSH, CDR2 LQKENI. V dropped 3 bases and J dropped 4; count of bases not matched to a gene: 5. In nucleotides, the CDR3 is TGTGCCAGCTCACCCAGGGGGATGATCTATGGCTACACCTTC. Its protein product is CASSPRGMIYGYTF.

This clone has only a few counts. The chain recombines TRBV14 with TRBJ2-1; tentative D call: TRBD2 (6 bases). The CDR3 has 13 residues. The V and J ends lost 2 bases and 9 bases respectively, with 11 bases between them. In germline, CDR1 is SGHDN, CDR2 FVKESK. The CDR3 sequence: CASSQNRRGEQFF. Written as DNA, the CDR3 is TGTGCCAGCAGCCAAAATCGGAGGGGTGAGCAGTTCTTC.

V is TRBV30 and J is TRBJ2-7; 8 bases fit TRBD1. The CDR3 loop spans 12 amino acids. V lost 2 bases and J lost 10; bases outside the gene matches: 7. CDR1 and CDR2 from the germline V gene are GTSNPN and SVGIG (reference sequence). CDR3 coding DNA: TGTGCCTGGAGTCTGGACAGGGATAGACAGTACTTC. This codes for CAWSLDRDRQYF.

This clone came up a few times. V usage is TRBV2 and J usage is TRBJ2-6; maybe TRBD1 (6 bases). The CDR3 runs 17 residues. Per germline, CDR1 SNHLY and CDR2 FYNNEI. V lost 4 bases to trimming and J lost 0 bases, with 13 bases between them. CDR3 in DNA: TGTGCCAGCAGTGGGGACAAGACCAGCTCTGGGGCCAACGTCCTGACTTTC. Protein: CASSGDKTSSGANVLTF.

The genes are TRBV7-9 and TRBJ2-3; 12 bases map to TRBD1. V shed 4 bases and J 6 bases; nucleotides not matched to a gene: 5. CDR3 size: 15 residues. Germline CDR1 reads SEHNR; CDR2 reads FQNEAQ (reference sequence). The CDR3 DNA reads as TGTGCCAGCAGCTACGGGACAGGGGGCAAGGATACGCAGTATTTT. Translated, it gives CASSYGTGGKDTQYF.

This clone was recorded a few times. The DNA of the CDR3 is TGTGCCAGCAGTTCTACCGGGACTGGATCCTACGAGCAGTACTTC. This sequence encodes CASSSTGTGSYEQYF. V gene TRBV27 combines with J gene TRBJ2-7; D perhaps matches TRBD2 (6 bases). Germline CDR1 reads MNHEY; CDR2 reads SMNVEV (reference sequence). The germline V and J ends were trimmed by 4 bases and 1 base, with 14 bases remaining between them. This CDR3 is 15 amino acids long.

This rearrangement joins TRBV30 to TRBJ1-3; TRBD1 matches 7 bases. Germline trimming cut 2 bases from V and 4 bases from J; bases unmatched to any gene: 11. CDR3 size: 16 residues. Germline CDR1 GTSNPN, CDR2 SVGIG (reference sequence). The CDR3 sequence: CAWSLRQGPPGNTIYF. The DNA for the CDR3 is TGTGCCTGGAGTCTCCGACAGGGTCCTCCCGGAAACACCATATATTTT.

The rearrangement joins TRBV7-2 to TRBJ2-5, with TRBD2 identical over 15 bases. Germline V gene data show CDR1 as SGHTA and CDR2 as FQGNSA. This CDR3 has 15 amino acids. The V and J ends lost 6 bases and 4 bases, in that order; junction bases with no gene match: 3. The CDR3 is CASSSGLAGGETQYF. The CDR3 bases are TGTGCCAGCAGTTCGGGACTAGCGGGAGGAGAGACCCAGTACTTC.

This clone was seen a few times. The rearrangement joins TRBV4-3 to TRBJ2-4; D is unclear. The germline CDR1 and CDR2 sequences are LGHNA and YSLEER. This CDR3 is built from 18 residues. Deletions cut 0 bases from V and 4 bases from J, with 19 bases between. The CDR3 protein is CASSQDSRHLVGKNIQYF. CDR3 DNA sequence: TGCGCCAGCAGCCAAGATTCGAGGCATTTGGTAGGAAAAAACATTCAGTACTTC.

This rearrangement joins TRBV30 to TRBJ2-3; D unclear. V lost 6 bases to trimming and J lost 6 bases, with 13 bases between them. CDR1 GTSNPN and CDR2 SVGIG come from the germline V gene (reference sequence). There are 12 residues in the CDR3. CDR3 in DNA: TGTGCCTGCGCGGCGGCGGAGGATACGCAGTATTTT. This encodes CACAAAEDTQYF.